This T cell receptor (beta chain) was captured by sequencing in a study of shared clonotypes between healthy human individuals. Germline V gene lookup returns CDR1 MNHEY and CDR2 SVGAGI. Trimming took off 0 bases at V and 5 bases at J, with 10 bases between the two ends. The CDR3 has 14 amino acids. Points on this clone: No antigen is known for it.

Assay execution took place at the deep level. TCRdb's copy holds only in-frame clones and misses some; the assay was immunoSEQ multiplex PCR. Found here are roughly 1,000,000 clones, approximately 78% of them singletons; the top ten hold 0.5% to 0.65%. Study-level points and caveats: Represented diversity (both genetic and exposure-history) was limited by the small number of donors. An anticipated effect of sequencing depth on clonotype sharing among donors was recognized.

Adult donors, all healthy and HIV-negative, had no recent acute infections or vaccinations. The sequencing sample was made of memory CD4+ T cells from PBMCs. Indicated subset: CD45RA-negative fraction. The sequence was collected from a man aged 18 to 29 in good health. Some clones in this sample may be carry-over from other donors' samples. V and J are TRBV6-5 and TRBJ1-2; D is uncertain. CDR3 sequence reads: CASSYSFPGYGYTF. CDR3 nucleotides: TGTGCCAGCAGTTACTCGTTTCCGGGATATGGCTACACCTTC.